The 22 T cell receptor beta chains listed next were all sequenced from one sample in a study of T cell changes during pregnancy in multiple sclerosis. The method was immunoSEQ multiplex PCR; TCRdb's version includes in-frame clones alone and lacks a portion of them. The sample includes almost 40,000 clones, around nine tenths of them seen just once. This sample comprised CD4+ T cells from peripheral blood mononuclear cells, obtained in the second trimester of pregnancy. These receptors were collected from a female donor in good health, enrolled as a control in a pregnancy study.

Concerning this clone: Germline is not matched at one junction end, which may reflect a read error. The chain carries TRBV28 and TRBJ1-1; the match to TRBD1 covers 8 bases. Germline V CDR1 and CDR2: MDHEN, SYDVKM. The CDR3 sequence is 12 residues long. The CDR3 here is CASSLRQGAGVF. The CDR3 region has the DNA TGTGCCAGCAGTCTCCGGCAGGGGGCGGGGGTCTTT.

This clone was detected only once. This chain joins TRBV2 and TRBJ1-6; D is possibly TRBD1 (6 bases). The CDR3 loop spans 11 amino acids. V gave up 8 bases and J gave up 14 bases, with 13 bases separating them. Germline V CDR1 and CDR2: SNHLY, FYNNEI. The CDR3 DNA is TGTGCCAGCCGCCGGGACATTACCCTCCACTTT. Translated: CASRRDITLHF.

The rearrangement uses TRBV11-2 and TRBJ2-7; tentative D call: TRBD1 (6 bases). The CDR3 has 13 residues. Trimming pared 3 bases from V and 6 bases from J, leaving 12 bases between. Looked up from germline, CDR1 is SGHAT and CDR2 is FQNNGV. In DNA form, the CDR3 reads TGTGCCAGCAGCTTCAACAGGGACGGCGAGCAGTACTTC. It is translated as CASSFNRDGEQYF.

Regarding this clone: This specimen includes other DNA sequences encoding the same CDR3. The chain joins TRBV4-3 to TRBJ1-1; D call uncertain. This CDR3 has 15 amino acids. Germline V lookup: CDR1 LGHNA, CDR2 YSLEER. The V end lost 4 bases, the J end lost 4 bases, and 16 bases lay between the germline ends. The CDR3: CASSPVGVTSTEAFF. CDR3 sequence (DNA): TGCGCCAGCAGCCCGGTCGGGGTAACGAGCACTGAAGCTTTCTTT.

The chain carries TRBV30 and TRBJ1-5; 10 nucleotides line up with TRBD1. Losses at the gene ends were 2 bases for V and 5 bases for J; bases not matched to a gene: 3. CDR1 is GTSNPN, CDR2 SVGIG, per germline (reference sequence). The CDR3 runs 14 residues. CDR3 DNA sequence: TGTGCCTGGAGTTTGGGACAGGGGCATCAGCCCCAGCATTTT. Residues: CAWSLGQGHQPQHF.

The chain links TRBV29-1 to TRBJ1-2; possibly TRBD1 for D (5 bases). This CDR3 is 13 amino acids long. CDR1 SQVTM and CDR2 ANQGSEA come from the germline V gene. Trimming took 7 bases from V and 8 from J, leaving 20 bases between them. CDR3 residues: CSARWGVLQGYTF. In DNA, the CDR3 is TGCAGCGCCCGATGGGGGGTGTTACAGGGCTACACCTTC.

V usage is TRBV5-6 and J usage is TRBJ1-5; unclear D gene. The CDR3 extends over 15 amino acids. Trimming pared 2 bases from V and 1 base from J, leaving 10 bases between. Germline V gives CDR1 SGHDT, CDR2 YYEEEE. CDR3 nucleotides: TGTGCCAGCAGCTTATATCGGGTAAGCAATCAGCCCCAGCATTTT. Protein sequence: CASSLYRVSNQPQHF.

The CDR3 protein is CASSLVRNTEAFF. CDR3 DNA: TGTGCCAGCAGCTTAGTTAGGAACACTGAAGCTTTCTTT. This sequence joins TRBV13 and TRBJ1-1; D not certain. Germline V gives CDR1 PRHDT, CDR2 FYEKMQ (reference sequence). Trimming stripped 1 base from V and 1 base from J, with 4 bases between. The length of the CDR3 is 13 residues.

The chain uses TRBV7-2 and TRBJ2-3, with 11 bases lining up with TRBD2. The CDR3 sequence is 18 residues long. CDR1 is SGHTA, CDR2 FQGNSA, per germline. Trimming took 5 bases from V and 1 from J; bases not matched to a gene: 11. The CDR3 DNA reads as TGTGCCAGCAGCCTCACCTATAGCGGGGGGGTAGGCACAGATACGCAGTATTTT. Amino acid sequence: CASSLTYSGGVGTDTQYF.

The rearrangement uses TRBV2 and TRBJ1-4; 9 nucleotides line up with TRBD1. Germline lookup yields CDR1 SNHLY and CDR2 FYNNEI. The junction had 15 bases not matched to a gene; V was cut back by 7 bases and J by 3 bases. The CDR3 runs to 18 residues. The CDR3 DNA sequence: TGTGCCAGCATAAGCCAAGGAGGGACAGGGAGGTCTAATGAAAAACTGTTTTTT. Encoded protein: CASISQGGTGRSNEKLFF.

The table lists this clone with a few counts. The CDR3 reads CASSGGQGRTGELFF. CDR3 bases: TGTGCCAGCAGCGGGGGACAGGGGAGGACCGGGGAGCTGTTTTTT. The chain joins TRBV9 to TRBJ2-2, with TRBD1 matching over 10 bases. The germline V gene has CDR1 SGDLS and CDR2 YYNGEE. The V segment lost 3 bases and the J segment 5 bases; nucleotides outside the gene matches: 4. The CDR3 consists of 15 residues. Based on the CDR3 plus reference TRBV9 and TRBJ2-2, the full variable domain is DSGVTQTPKHLITATGQRVTLRCSPRSGDLSVYWYQQSLDQGLQFLIQYYNGEERAKGNILERFSAQQFPDLHSELNLSSLELGDSALYFCASSGGQGRTGELFFGEGSRLTVL.

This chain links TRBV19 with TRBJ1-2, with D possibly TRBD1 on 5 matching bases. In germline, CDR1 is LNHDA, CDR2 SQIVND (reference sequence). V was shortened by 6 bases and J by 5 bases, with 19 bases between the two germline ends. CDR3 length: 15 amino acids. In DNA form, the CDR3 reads TGTGCCAGTAGCCCCAGCTTTCGTGACAGTTATGGCTACACCTTC. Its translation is CASSPSFRDSYGYTF.

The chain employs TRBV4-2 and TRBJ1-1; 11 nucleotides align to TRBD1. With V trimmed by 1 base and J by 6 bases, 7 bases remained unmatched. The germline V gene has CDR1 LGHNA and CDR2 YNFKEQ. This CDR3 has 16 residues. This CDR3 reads CASSQGTGGARAEAFF. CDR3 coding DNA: TGTGCCAGCAGCCAAGGGACAGGGGGCGCGAGGGCTGAAGCTTTCTTT.

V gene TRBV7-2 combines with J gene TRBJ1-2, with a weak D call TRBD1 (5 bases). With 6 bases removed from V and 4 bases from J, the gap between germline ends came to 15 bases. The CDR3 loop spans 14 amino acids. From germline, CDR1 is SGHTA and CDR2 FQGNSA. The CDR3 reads CASSPGRDGYGYTF. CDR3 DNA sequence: TGTGCCAGCAGTCCAGGGAGGGATGGCTATGGCTACACCTTC.

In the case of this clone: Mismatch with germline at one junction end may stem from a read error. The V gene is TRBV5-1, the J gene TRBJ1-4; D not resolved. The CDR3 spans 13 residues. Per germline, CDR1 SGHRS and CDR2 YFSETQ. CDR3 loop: CASSSQKNEELFF. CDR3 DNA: TGCGCCAGCAGTTCCCAGAAAAATGAAGAACTGTTTTTT. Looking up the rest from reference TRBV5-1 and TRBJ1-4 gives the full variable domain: KAGVTQTPRYLIKTRGQQVTLSCSPISGHRSVSWYQQTPGQGLQFLFEYFSETQRNKGNFPGRFSGRQFSNSRSEMNVSTLELGDSALYLCASSSQKNEELFFGSGTQLSVL.

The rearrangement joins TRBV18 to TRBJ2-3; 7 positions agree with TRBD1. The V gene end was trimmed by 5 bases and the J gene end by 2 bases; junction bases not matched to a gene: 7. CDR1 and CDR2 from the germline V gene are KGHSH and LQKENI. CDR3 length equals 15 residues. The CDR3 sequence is CASSVSGTDTDTQYF. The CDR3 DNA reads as TGTGCCAGCTCAGTATCCGGGACAGACACAGATACGCAGTATTTT.

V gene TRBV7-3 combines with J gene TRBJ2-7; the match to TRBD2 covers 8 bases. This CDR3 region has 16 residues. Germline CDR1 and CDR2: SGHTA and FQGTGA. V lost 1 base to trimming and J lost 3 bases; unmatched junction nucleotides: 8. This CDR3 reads CASSLKAGGGDYEQYF. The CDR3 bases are TGTGCCAGCAGCTTAAAGGCGGGAGGTGGGGACTACGAGCAGTACTTC.

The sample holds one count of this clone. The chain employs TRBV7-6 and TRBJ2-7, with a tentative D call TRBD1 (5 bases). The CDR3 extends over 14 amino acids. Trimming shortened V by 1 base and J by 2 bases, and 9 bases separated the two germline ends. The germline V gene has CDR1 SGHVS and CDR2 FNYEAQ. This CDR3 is CASSLDTGPYEQYF. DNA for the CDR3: TGTGCCAGCAGCTTAGATACAGGTCCCTACGAGCAGTACTTC.

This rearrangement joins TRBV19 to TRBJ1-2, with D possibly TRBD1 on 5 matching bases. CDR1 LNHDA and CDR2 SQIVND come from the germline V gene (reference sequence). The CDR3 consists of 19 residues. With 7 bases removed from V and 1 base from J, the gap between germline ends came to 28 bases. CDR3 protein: CASTSGAPVHPLLNYGYTF. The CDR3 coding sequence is TGTGCCAGTACCTCTGGGGCCCCGGTACACCCCCTTCTTAACTATGGCTACACCTTC.

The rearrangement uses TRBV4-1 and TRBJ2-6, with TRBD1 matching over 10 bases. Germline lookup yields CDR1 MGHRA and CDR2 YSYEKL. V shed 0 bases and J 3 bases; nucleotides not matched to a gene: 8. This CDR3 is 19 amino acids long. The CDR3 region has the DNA TGCGCCAGCAGCCAAGATAGGAGGACAGGGGGTGGTGGGGCCAACGTCCTGACTTTC. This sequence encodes CASSQDRRTGGGGANVLTF.

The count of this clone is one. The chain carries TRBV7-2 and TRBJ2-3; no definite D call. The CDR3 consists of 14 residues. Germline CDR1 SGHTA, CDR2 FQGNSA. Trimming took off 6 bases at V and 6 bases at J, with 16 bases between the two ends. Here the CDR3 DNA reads TGTGCCAGCAGTCTCGGGTCCCGGGTTGATACGCAGTATTTT. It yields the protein CASSLGSRVDTQYF.

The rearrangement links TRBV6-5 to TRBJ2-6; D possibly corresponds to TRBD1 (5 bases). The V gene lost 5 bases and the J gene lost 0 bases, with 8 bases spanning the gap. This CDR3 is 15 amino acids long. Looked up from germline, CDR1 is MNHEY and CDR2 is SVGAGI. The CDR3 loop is CASSRQSSGANVLTF. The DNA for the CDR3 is TGTGCCAGCAGTCGACAGAGCTCTGGGGCCAACGTCCTGACTTTC.